The 16 T cell receptor beta chains reported below all come from one sample, sequenced in a study of blood T cell repertoires in COVID-19 (dated by TCRdb to the early 2020s). Libraries were constructed by the immunoSEQ multiplex PCR assay. TCRdb re-hosts the immuneACCESS table, in-frame sequences only. Its copies lack some clones; in the studies checked, an unresolved V gene accounts for under half of them, and the cause for the rest is not known. This sample comprises more than 10,000 clones, 90% of them detected only once. The ten top clones hold around a tenth of the sample. The sequenced sample consisted of peripheral blood. All receptors derive from a human donor in a cohort sampled during active COVID-19.

The CDR3 DNA is TGCGCCAGCAGCTTGGGTCGGACAGACCCTCGAGAAAAACTGTTTTTT. It codes for CASSLGRTDPREKLFF. This chain uses TRBV5-1 with TRBJ1-4, with D perhaps TRBD1 (6 bases). Germline CDR1 is SGHRS and CDR2 is YFSETQ. V was trimmed by 0 bases and J by 8 bases, leaving 17 bases between them. There are 16 residues in the CDR3.

The CDR3 DNA reads as TGTGCCAGCAGTTTTAAGGGGATCCAGCCCCAGCATTTT. It yields the protein CASSFKGIQPQHF. The rearrangement uses TRBV12-3 or TRBV12-4 and TRBJ1-5; maybe TRBD1 (5 bases). CDR3 size: 13 residues. V was clipped by 3 bases and J by 7 bases, with 10 bases between them.

This clone has just one count. The chain recombines TRBV7-6 with TRBJ2-5; D is perhaps TRBD2 (7 bases). This CDR3 is 14 amino acids long. CDR1 is SGHVS, CDR2 FNYEAQ, per germline. Trimming left V 4 bases short and J 4 bases short, with 13 bases between. The CDR3, as DNA: TGTGCCAGCAGCTACGGCGGGGGCGCAGAGACCCAGTACTTC. Translated, it gives CASSYGGGAETQYF.

The rearrangement uses TRBV18 and TRBJ1-5, with D perhaps TRBD1 (6 bases). CDR1 is KGHSH and CDR2 is LQKENI in the germline V gene. V lost 4 bases, J lost 4 bases, and 11 bases lay in between. The CDR3 contains 14 residues. This CDR3 is CASSRSGENQPQHF. CDR3 nucleotide sequence: TGTGCCAGCTCACGCTCAGGGGAAAATCAGCCCCAGCATTTT.

This rearrangement joins TRBV5-3 to TRBJ2-3; D gene ambiguous. TRBV5-3 is known as an ORF, though its function is uncertain. Trimming removed 2 bases at V and 1 base at J, with 8 bases between. The CDR3 is 14 amino acids. CDR3 sequence: CARSFRQGTDTQYF. DNA of the CDR3: TGTGCCAGAAGCTTCCGGCAGGGCACAGATACGCAGTATTTT.

The chain links TRBV10-3 to TRBJ1-1; D may be TRBD1 (5 bases). CDR1 is ENHRY, CDR2 SYGVKD, per germline. This CDR3 contains 12 residues. V lost 6 bases, J lost 6 bases, and 11 bases lay in between. CDR3 region: CAIRSGLAEAFF. The CDR3 DNA follows: TGTGCCATCAGGTCAGGGTTAGCTGAAGCTTTCTTT.

This rearrangement joins TRBV6-6 to TRBJ2-7; possible D gene TRBD1, 6 bases. The ends were cut back, 4 bases at V and 6 bases at J, with 19 bases in the middle. This CDR3 is built from 15 residues. CDR1 and CDR2 from the germline V gene are MNHNY and SVGAGI (reference sequence). CDR3 DNA: TGTGCCAGCAGTTGGGACGTTCGAGAAGGGGGCGAGCAGTACTTC. This gives the protein CASSWDVREGGEQYF.

This chain connects TRBV5-1 to TRBJ2-5, with 15 bases identical to TRBD2. Germline V gene sequence: CDR1 SGHRS, CDR2 YFSETQ. Germline trimming cut 4 bases from V and 5 bases from J; bases unmatched to any gene: 12. This CDR3 region has 18 residues. The chain's CDR3 is CASSPTRTSGGARETQYF. The CDR3 DNA reads TGCGCCAGCAGCCCCACCCGGACTAGCGGGGGGGCCAGGGAGACCCAGTACTTC.

The rearrangement uses TRBV7-8 and TRBJ1-2; D is unclear. Germline assignment: CDR1 SGHVS and CDR2 FQNEAQ. V lost 1 base, J lost 8 bases, and 11 bases lay in between. This CDR3 region has 13 residues. The CDR3 here is CASSLGPSRGYTF. CDR3 sequence (DNA): TGTGCCAGCAGCTTAGGCCCCAGTCGCGGCTACACCTTC.

The CDR3 nucleotides are TGTGCCAGCAGCATAAACAGGGGGGCCTCTGGAAACACCATATATTTT. It specifies CASSINRGASGNTIYF. V and J are TRBV11-2 and TRBJ1-3; 8 nucleotides agree with TRBD1. Looked up from germline, CDR1 is SGHAT and CDR2 is FQNNGV. V dropped 5 bases and J dropped 0; count of bases not matched to a gene: 6. There are 16 residues in the CDR3. The whole variable domain, remainder taken from reference TRBV11-2 and TRBJ1-3, is EAGVAQSPRYKIIEKRQSVAFWCNPISGHATLYWYQQILGQGPKLLIQFQNNGVVDDSQLPKDRFSAERLKGVDSTLKIQPAKLEDSAVYLCASSINRGASGNTIYFGEGSWLTVV.

This clone came up once. The chain carries TRBV5-6 and TRBJ2-3; TRBD2 aligns across 15 bases. Germline V lookup: CDR1 SGHDT, CDR2 YYEEEE. This CDR3 has 16 residues. V lost 1 base, J lost 4 bases, and 1 base stayed unmatched. The CDR3 region is CASSLWTSGGADTQYF. In DNA form, the CDR3 reads TGTGCCAGCAGCTTGTGGACTAGCGGGGGGGCAGATACGCAGTATTTT.

The chain is built from TRBV4-3 and TRBJ1-1; D not resolved. The V end was cut by 0 bases, the J end by 5 bases, with 16 bases between. This CDR3 contains 16 residues. From germline, CDR1 is LGHNA and CDR2 YSLEER. CDR3 amino acids: CASSQDWRTIETEAFF. CDR3 sequence (DNA): TGCGCCAGCAGCCAAGATTGGCGGACTATAGAAACTGAAGCTTTCTTT.

The V call is TRBV10-3, the J call TRBJ1-5, with D tentatively TRBD1 (6 bases). The germline gives CDR1 ENHRY, CDR2 SYGVKD. The CDR3 is 14 amino acids. The germline V and J ends were trimmed by 8 bases and 4 bases, with 15 bases remaining between them. CDR3 protein: CAIGRDGTNQPQHF. CDR3 in DNA: TGTGCCATCGGAAGGGACGGGACAAATCAGCCCCAGCATTTT.

This clone has only one observation. The sample holds other DNA sequences that translate to the same CDR3. The chain carries TRBV6-5 and TRBJ1-2, with 7 bases fitting TRBD1. The CDR3 is made up of 14 amino acids. The germline gives CDR1 MNHEY, CDR2 SVGAGI. Trimming at V came to 0 bases and at J to 4 bases, leaving 2 bases not matched to a gene. In nucleotides, the CDR3 is TGTGCCAGCAGTTACTCGAGGGGGCCCTATGGCTACACCTTC. It encodes CASSYSRGPYGYTF.

The chain recombines TRBV5-6 with TRBJ1-4; no definite D call. V dropped 0 bases and J dropped 4 bases, with 10 bases sitting between them. Looked up from germline, CDR1 is SGHDT and CDR2 is YYEEEE. The CDR3 loop spans 15 amino acids. The DNA for the CDR3 is TGTGCCAGCAGCTTGGAAGGGAGAAGTAATGAAAAACTGTTTTTT. Encoded protein: CASSLEGRSNEKLFF.

This clone has just a few counts. This chain joins TRBV4-3 and TRBJ2-4; D may be TRBD2 (5 bases). Per germline, CDR1 LGHNA and CDR2 YSLEER. V was shortened by 3 bases and J by 2 bases, with 17 bases between the two germline ends. The CDR3 has 17 residues. Written as DNA, the CDR3 is TGCGCCAGCAGCCATCCCTCAGCGGACGGGTCCAAAAACATTCAGTACTTC. This encodes CASSHPSADGSKNIQYF.